The text below deals with one T cell receptor beta chain. Its antigen is unidentified. This sample stems from a study of identical twins. Study findings and constraints: Analyses of zero insertions could, in part, be confounded by invariant MAIT and iNKT cells. Carriage of fewer insertions was seen in abundant cord blood beta clonotypes, whereas memory repertoires showed none. For monozygotic twins, models underestimated out-of-frame TCR alpha sharing.

V shed 1 base and J shed 5 bases, with 17 bases lying between them. CDR3 size: 15 residues. Germline V gene lookup returns CDR1 DFQATT and CDR2 SNEGSKA (reference sequence). The authors used template switching to add a universal primer site and gave cDNA unique molecular identifiers. Via MiXCR, TCRdb re-called the 5' RACE reads, giving one row per CDR3 protein. Among 450,000 or so distinct CDR3 sequences listed, less than 20% were seen once. The J gene is TRBJ2-5, the V gene TRBV20-1; D is possibly TRBD1 (7 bases). The clonotype comes from a man in his fifties in good health. Sequenced input: naive T cells sorted from blood. CDR3 sequence reads: CSARVRDRGGETQYF. CDR3 sequence (DNA): TGCAGTGCTAGAGTCCGGGACAGAGGAGGGGAGACCCAGTACTTC.